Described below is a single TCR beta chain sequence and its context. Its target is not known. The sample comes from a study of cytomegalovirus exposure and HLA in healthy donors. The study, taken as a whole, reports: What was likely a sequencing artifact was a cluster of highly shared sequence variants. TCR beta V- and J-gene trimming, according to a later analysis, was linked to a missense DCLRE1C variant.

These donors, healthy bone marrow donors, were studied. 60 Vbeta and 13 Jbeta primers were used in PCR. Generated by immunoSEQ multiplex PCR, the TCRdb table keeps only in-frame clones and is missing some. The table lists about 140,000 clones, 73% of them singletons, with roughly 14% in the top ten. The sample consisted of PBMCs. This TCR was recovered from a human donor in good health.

This CDR3 is CASSYWTGRKETQYF. As DNA, the CDR3 is TGTGCCAGCAGTTATTGGACAGGGAGAAAAGAGACCCAGTACTTC. The J gene is TRBJ2-5, the V gene TRBV6-5; the match to TRBD1 covers 8 bases. CDR1 is MNHEY and CDR2 is SVGAGI in the germline V gene. The V and J ends lost 3 bases and 3 bases, in that order; junction bases with no gene match: 6. The CDR3 length is 15 residues.